The clone carrying this TCR beta chain was seen many times. TCRdb re-called the 5' RACE reads with MiXCR, one entry per CDR3 protein. The profile shows about 16,000 distinct CDR3 sequences, around 5.9% of them singletons. Time point here: blood at routine non-recurrence follow-up after resection. Tumor, nontumor lung or frozen PBMC supplied whole RNA, sequenced without sorting. The sample is drawn from a study of spatial heterogeneity in lung cancer. Across the whole study: The donor population consisted of 72 patients with untreated, early-stage non-small cell lung cancer.

This CDR3 comprises 15 residues. The germline gives CDR1 MDHEN, CDR2 SYDVKM. The J segment lost 8 bases and the V segment lost 5 bases, leaving 14 bases of the junction unmatched. The starting material was PBMCs, obtained at follow-up. The V and J genes are TRBV28 and TRBJ1-2, with TRBD1 matching over 7 bases. The sequence came from a male donor with early-stage non-small cell lung cancer. The CDR3 here is CASSTSDRVRGGYTF. CDR3 DNA: TGTGCCAGCAGTACTTCAGACAGGGTACGTGGAGGCTACACCTTC.